The rows below give T cell receptor beta chains drawn from one sample of a study of regulatory T cells in long-lasting Graves disease. TCRdb processed the multiplex PCR reads anew with MiXCR; each CDR3 protein has one entry. The repertoire holds hundreds of thousands of distinct CDR3 sequences, approximately 16% seen once, with 25% in the top ten. The sample was also linked to a second study, of T cells in Graves' hyperthyroidism and ophthalmopathy.

The input for sequencing was peripheral blood mononuclear cells (PBMCs), taken at new diagnosis, from a patient treated with antithyroid drugs. These receptors were collected from a woman in her forties or fifties with Graves disease. CDR3s include the opening cysteine and the closing phenylalanine or tryptophan. Fields, in order: clone size, J gene, V gene, D gene, CDR3 protein, CDR3 DNA. A D gene is named only where the DNA matches it firmly. Clone size appears in some rows only: once, few, many, or a class for an expanded clone.

many | TRBJ2-7 | TRBV18 | NA | CASSPGYEQYF | TGTGCCAGCAGCCCTGGGTACGAGCAGTACTTC
NA | TRBJ1-1 | TRBV6-1 | NA | CATKQIQGTEAFF | TGTGCCACGAAACAGATTCAGGGCACTGAAGCTTTCTTT
many | TRBJ1-4 | TRBV6-5 | NA | CASSSTGFNEKLFF | TGTGCCAGCAGTTCTACAGGCTTTAATGAAAAACTGTTTTTT
NA | TRBJ2-7 | TRBV11-2 | TRBD2 | CASSLYGGNSYEQYF | TGTGCCAGCAGCTTATACGGGGGGAACTCCTACGAGCAGTACTTC
few | TRBJ2-3 | TRBV7-3 | NA | CASRPLGSDTQYF | TGTGCCAGCAGACCCTTAGGGTCAGATACGCAGTATTTT
many | TRBJ2-5 | TRBV7-8 | NA | CASSLAPRLVQETQYF | TGTGCCAGCAGCTTAGCGCCCAGACTCGTTCAAGAGACCCAGTACTTC
many | TRBJ2-1 | TRBV6-2/TRBV6-3 | NA | CASSEWAERSYNEQFF | TGTGCCAGCAGTGAATGGGCGGAGAGGTCCTACAATGAGCAGTTCTTC
many | TRBJ1-5 | TRBV12-3/TRBV12-4 | NA | CASSLKGPTRQPQHF | TGTGCCAGCAGTTTAAAGGGGCCCACAAGGCAGCCCCAGCATTTT
NA | TRBJ2-1 | TRBV19 | NA | CASMRGVAYNEQFF | TGTGCCAGTATGCGGGGAGTCGCTTACAATGAGCAGTTCTTC
many | TRBJ2-5 | TRBV24-1 | NA | CATSSPQEGIQETQYF | TGTGCCACCAGTTCCCCGCAAGAGGGGATCCAAGAGACCCAGTACTTC
many | TRBJ1-1 | TRBV5-1 | NA | CASSLSNPRNTEAFF | TGCGCCAGCAGCTTGAGTAACCCTCGGAACACTGAAGCTTTCTTT
many | TRBJ2-3 | TRBV2 | NA | CASSEDPYTDTQYF | TGTGCCAGCAGTGAGGACCCCTACACAGATACGCAGTATTTT
few | TRBJ1-1 | TRBV19 | NA | CASRVTPNTEAFF | TGTGCCAGTAGGGTAACACCTAACACTGAAGCTTTCTTT
NA | TRBJ2-3 | TRBV29-1 | NA | CSVGAYSTDTQYF | TGCAGCGTTGGGGCTTACAGCACAGATACGCAGTATTTT
few | TRBJ1-6 | TRBV7-9 | NA | CASRRTGPADNSPLHF | TGTGCCAGCAGACGTACCGGACCCGCTGATAATTCACCCCTCCACTTT
many | TRBJ1-2 | TRBV5-1 | NA | CASRRDTNNYGYTF | TGCGCCAGCAGAAGGGACACGAATAACTATGGCTACACCTTC
NA | TRBJ1-2 | TRBV20-1 | TRBD1 | CSASTGGDYGYTF | TGCAGTGCTTCGACAGGGGGCGATTATGGCTACACCTTC
many | TRBJ1-1 | TRBV4-1 | TRBD1 | CASSPWDRGNTEAFF | TGCGCCAGCAGCCCTTGGGACAGGGGGAACACTGAAGCTTTCTTT
many | TRBJ1-2 | TRBV12-3/TRBV12-4 | NA | CASRASNRDGNYGYTF | TGTGCCAGCAGGGCTTCGAACAGGGACGGTAACTATGGCTACACCTTC
NA | TRBJ2-7 | TRBV7-8 | NA | CASSSRVSYEQYF | TGTGCCAGCAGCTCTCGAGTTTCCTACGAGCAGTACTTC
many | TRBJ1-3 | TRBV6-2/TRBV6-3 | NA | CASSSELGTIYF | TGTGCCAGCAGTTCGGAGCTGGGCACCATATATTTT
many | TRBJ1-5 | TRBV6-1 | NA | CASGGGSGVSSNQPQHF | TGTGCCAGCGGTGGGGGGAGTGGGGTATCCAGCAATCAGCCCCAGCATTTT
few | TRBJ2-7 | TRBV6-1 | TRBD1 | CASSGPGGRSYEQYF | TGTGCCAGCAGTGGGCCAGGGGGACGCTCCTACGAGCAGTACTTC
many | TRBJ2-7 | TRBV12-3/TRBV12-4 | NA | CASSLLLTSSYEQYF | TGTGCCAGCAGTTTACTCTTAACTAGCTCCTACGAGCAGTACTTC
many | TRBJ1-1 | TRBV13 | NA | CASTYGNEAFF | TGTGCCAGCACCTACGGTAATGAAGCTTTCTTT
few | TRBJ2-5 | TRBV9 | NA | CASSEGPQETQYF | TGTGCCAGCAGCGAGGGCCCCCAAGAGACCCAGTACTTC
NA | TRBJ1-2 | TRBV20-1 | NA | CSADTTAYGYTF | TGCAGTGCCGACACAACAGCCTATGGCTACACCTTC
few | TRBJ2-1 | TRBV6-1 | TRBD1 | CASSGRQGALDEQFF | TGTGCCAGCAGTGGGAGACAGGGGGCCTTAGATGAGCAGTTCTTC
few | TRBJ1-1 | TRBV7-6 | NA | CASSTPLGGRAGSTEAFF | TGTGCCAGCAGCACCCCATTAGGAGGACGGGCGGGTAGCACTGAAGCTTTCTTT
NA | TRBJ2-1 | TRBV9 | TRBD2 | CASSGQRGSYNEQFF | TGTGCCAGCAGCGGACAGCGGGGGTCCTACAATGAGCAGTTCTTC
few | TRBJ1-6 | TRBV27 | NA | CASSPETGSPLHF | TGTGCCAGCAGCCCAGAGACGGGTTCACCCCTCCACTTT
few | TRBJ2-3 | TRBV9 | NA | CASSVGPGATTSDTQYF | TGTGCCAGCAGCGTAGGGCCAGGGGCCACAACCTCCGATACGCAGTATTTT
few | TRBJ1-4 | TRBV6-1 | TRBD1 | CASLRDRAATNEKLFF | TGTGCCAGCCTAAGGGACAGGGCGGCAACTAATGAAAAACTGTTTTTT
NA | TRBJ2-5 | TRBV5-1 | TRBD2 | CASSLADGGGQETQYF | TGCGCCAGCAGCTTGGCCGATGGCGGGGGGCAAGAGACCCAGTACTTC
many | TRBJ1-2 | TRBV28 | NA | CASTLGRGGYTF | TGTGCCAGCACCCTTGGGAGGGGTGGCTACACCTTC
NA | TRBJ2-7 | TRBV4-1 | NA | CASSQDMEEQYF | TGCGCCAGCAGCCAAGATATGGAGGAGCAGTACTTC
few | TRBJ2-5 | TRBV27 | TRBD2 | CASSAIRGGGETQYF | TGTGCCAGCAGTGCCATCCGCGGGGGGGGGGAGACCCAGTACTTC
many | TRBJ1-1 | TRBV2 | NA | CASRNAWDTEAFF | TGTGCCAGCAGGAACGCTTGGGACACTGAAGCTTTCTTT
many | TRBJ1-1 | TRBV7-9 | NA | CASSLGTLEAFF | TGTGCCAGCAGCCTAGGGACACTTGAAGCTTTCTTT
many | TRBJ2-3 | TRBV4-1 | NA | CASSHGDTQYF | TGCGCCAGCAGCCACGGTGATACGCAGTATTTT
few | TRBJ2-1 | TRBV13 | TRBD1 | CASSITGGADNEQFF | TGTGCCAGCAGCATAACAGGGGGCGCGGACAATGAGCAGTTCTTC
NA | TRBJ1-1 | TRBV10-2 | NA | CASSESGDTEAFF | TGCGCCAGCAGTGAGTCCGGGGACACTGAAGCTTTCTTT
NA | TRBJ1-2 | TRBV4-1 | TRBD1 | CASSQSRDSSYGYTF | TGCGCCAGCAGCCAGAGCCGGGACAGCTCCTATGGCTACACCTTC
NA | TRBJ2-1 | TRBV7-8 | TRBD2 | CASSLNSGGRVIFF | TGTGCCAGCAGCTTAAATAGCGGGGGGCGGGTAATATTCTTC
few | TRBJ1-2 | TRBV6-1 | NA | CASSEARADRHYGYTF | TGTGCCAGCAGTGAGGCAAGAGCAGACAGGCACTATGGCTACACCTTC
many | TRBJ1-2 | TRBV15 | TRBD1 | CATSPRSGTGGLEGYTF | TGTGCCACCAGCCCCCGTTCCGGGACAGGGGGCCTGGAGGGCTACACCTTC
few | TRBJ2-4 | TRBV3-1 | NA | CASSQELGHIQYF | TGTGCCAGCAGCCAAGAACTAGGGCACATTCAGTACTTC
few | TRBJ1-5 | TRBV6-2/TRBV6-3 | NA | CASSLQVSQPQHF | TGTGCCAGCAGTTTACAGGTATCTCAGCCCCAGCATTTT
many | TRBJ2-3 | TRBV18 | NA | CASSLLNGGTSTDTQYF | TGTGCCAGCTCACTCTTAAACGGGGGAACTAGCACAGATACGCAGTATTTT
many | TRBJ1-6 | TRBV2 | NA | CASSVYRENSPLHF | TGTGCCAGCAGTGTCTACAGGGAGAATTCACCCCTCCACTTT
NA | TRBJ2-2 | TRBV6-1 | NA | CATLKLYSTGELFF | TGTGCCACCCTGAAGTTGTACTCCACCGGGGAGCTGTTTTTT
few | TRBJ1-2 | TRBV20-1 | TRBD1 | CSARETGARGYTF | TGCAGTGCTAGAGAAACAGGGGCGAGGGGCTACACCTTC
many | TRBJ1-1 | TRBV7-2 | NA | CASSHATGKAFF | TGTGCCAGCAGCCATGCTACAGGGAAAGCTTTCTTT
few | TRBJ1-3 | TRBV19 | NA | CASSIEGGNTIYF | TGTGCCAGTAGTATAGAGGGCGGAAACACCATATATTTT
few | TRBJ2-7 | TRBV25-1 | TRBD2 | CASSGRASGRNEQYF | TGTGCCAGCAGCGGACGTGCCAGCGGGAGGAACGAGCAGTACTTC
few | TRBJ2-7 | TRBV6-1 | NA | CASSDTFGEQYF | TGTGCCAGCAGCGACACGTTTGGCGAGCAGTACTTC